Described below is a single T cell receptor (beta chain) sequence and its context. Its antigen is not identified. The data originate from a study of CD8+ T cells in alopecia areata. Study-wide context: Treated patients swallowed 5 to 10 mg of oral tofacitinib twice daily. Whole-study findings and limits: Especially in alopecia totalis/universalis, lesional scalp showed greater clonality than normal scalp did.

This CDR3 region has 15 residues. V dropped 0 bases and J dropped 0 bases, with 10 bases sitting between them. CDR1 is GTSNPN and CDR2 is SVGIG in the germline V gene (reference sequence). Treatment indicated: oral pan-JAK inhibitor, 5-10 mg twice daily. Both peripheral blood and punch biopsies of lesional scalp skin were obtained from patients who had alopecia areata. Sequencing used cDNA as its template, made by extracting RNA and reverse transcribing it. Some clones are missing from TCRdb's copy, which holds only in-frame ones; the method was immunoSEQ multiplex PCR. Of some 4,600 clones detected, roughly 60% appear once; the ten largest clones hold around 10%.

The specimen comprised skin, sampled at approximately week 39, from a patient treated with tofacitinib. The receptor's source is a human donor with alopecia areata. V and J are TRBV30 and TRBJ2-3; D ambiguous. The CDR3 DNA reads as TGTGCCTGGAGTGTACCCCGGGCTAGCACAGATACGCAGTATTTT. Its translation is CAWSVPRASTDTQYF.